The entry below gives a single TCR beta chain sequence along with its context. Which antigen it targets is not known. Base qualities are missing; no much larger clone stands one base away. TCRbeta CDR3 regions were amplified from genomic DNA using the immunoSEQ Assay, a bias-controlled multiplex PCR. Regarding the original processing steps: The number of nucleated cells in each sample was estimated by amplification of reference gene primers within the assay. To quantify the absolute abundance of each unique TCRbeta CDR3 rearrangement, sequence reads were collapsed and filtered. For each sample, productive Simpson clonality was calculated by taking the square root of Simpson's diversity index across productive rearrangements. The immuneACCESS repertoire file appears here via TCRdb, limited to in-frame rearrangements. These files lack a portion of the clones; in checked studies, under half of the deficit traces to unresolved V genes, and the cause of the others is not known. The V and J calls and clone size come from that table; D and trimming were worked out from the DNA. For this sample there are 190,000 or so clones; about 93% appear just once. The top ten constitute roughly 0.76% of the sample.

The data were taken from a study of blood T cell repertoires in COVID-19 (TCRdb year 2020). Turning to the overall study: Collaborator samples came from the United States, Italy and Spain and covered acute and convalescent phases of COVID-19. The material from the prospective study consisted of cDNA or gDNA derived from T cells, B-cell-depleted T cells, or PBMCs. The repertoires were made available in a free public database intended to serve as a resource for research on the immune response to SARS-CoV-2. Nearly every sample came with metadata listing a de-identified subject ID, COVID-19 status, age in years and sex. Samples were obtained from the ongoing ImmuneRACE study (first 160 participants) and from 1,000 to 1,500 subjects provided by 6 global collaborators. Where HLA class I and class II types were available, the types were taken from metadata supplied by the sample provider, not from assay-based typing. The dataset comprised deeply sampled blood TCRbeta repertoires from subjects exposed to, actively infected with, or recovered from COVID-19. Paper-wide results and their limitations: Clinical and demographic metadata were provided uncurated, with the amount varying by source and participant.

One collaborating source in Seattle enrolled patients while the patients were actively infected and followed the patients over time throughout the course of disease. The collaborating institutions used their own protocols to collect whole blood in K2EDTA tubes. For TCRbeta analysis, collaborators shipped samples as frozen whole blood, isolated PBMCs, or DNA extracted from either of those sample types. Its CDR3 holds 15 amino acids, cysteine through phenylalanine. The only DNA kept is the CDR3, 45 bases in frame from the first base. The germline V gene encodes CDR1 SGHAT and CDR2 FQNNGV. Cut back by 1 base and 2 bases, the V and J ends lie 12 bases apart.

This clonotype was obtained from a man aged 25-40 years with COVID-19, enrolled during active disease. This receptor chain uses TRBV11-2 and TRBJ2-7; D gene: possibly TRBD1, on 6 matching bases. The specimen sequenced was peripheral blood. The CDR3 in this case is CASSLVRGKPYEQYF. Read as DNA, the sequence is TGTGCCAGCAGCTTAGTTAGGGGGAAGCCCTACGAGCAGTACTTC.